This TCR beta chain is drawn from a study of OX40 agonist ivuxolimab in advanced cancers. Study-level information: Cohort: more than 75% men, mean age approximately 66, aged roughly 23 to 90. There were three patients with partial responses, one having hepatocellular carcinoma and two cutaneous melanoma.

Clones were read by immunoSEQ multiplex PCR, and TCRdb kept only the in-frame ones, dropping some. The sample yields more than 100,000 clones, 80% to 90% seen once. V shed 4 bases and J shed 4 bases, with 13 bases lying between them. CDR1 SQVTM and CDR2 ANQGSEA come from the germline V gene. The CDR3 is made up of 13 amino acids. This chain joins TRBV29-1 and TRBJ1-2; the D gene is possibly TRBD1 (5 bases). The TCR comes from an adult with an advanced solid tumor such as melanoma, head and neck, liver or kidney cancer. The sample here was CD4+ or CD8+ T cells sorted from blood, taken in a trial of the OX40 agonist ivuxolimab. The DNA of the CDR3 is TGCAGCGTTGCCCAGGGCCAAACCTATGGCTACACCTTC. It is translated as CSVAQGQTYGYTF. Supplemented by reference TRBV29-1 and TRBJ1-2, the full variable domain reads SAVISQKPSRDICQRGTSLTIQCQVDSQVTMMFWYRQQPGQSLTLIATANQGSEATYESGFVIDKFPISRPNLTFSTLTVSNMSPEDSSIYLCSVAQGQTYGYTFGSGTRLTVV.